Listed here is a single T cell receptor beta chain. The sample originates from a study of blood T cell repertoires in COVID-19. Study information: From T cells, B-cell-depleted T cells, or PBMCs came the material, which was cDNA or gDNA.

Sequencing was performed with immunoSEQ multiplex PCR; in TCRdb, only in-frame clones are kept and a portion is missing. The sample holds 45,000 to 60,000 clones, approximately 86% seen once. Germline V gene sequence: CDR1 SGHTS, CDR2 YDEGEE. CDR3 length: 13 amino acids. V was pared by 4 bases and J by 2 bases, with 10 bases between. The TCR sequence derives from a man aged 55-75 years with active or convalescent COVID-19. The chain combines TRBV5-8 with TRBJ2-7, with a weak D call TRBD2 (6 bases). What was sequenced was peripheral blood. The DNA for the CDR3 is TGTGCCAGCAGCCGGGACTCACCCTACGAGCAGTACTTC. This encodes CASSRDSPYEQYF.